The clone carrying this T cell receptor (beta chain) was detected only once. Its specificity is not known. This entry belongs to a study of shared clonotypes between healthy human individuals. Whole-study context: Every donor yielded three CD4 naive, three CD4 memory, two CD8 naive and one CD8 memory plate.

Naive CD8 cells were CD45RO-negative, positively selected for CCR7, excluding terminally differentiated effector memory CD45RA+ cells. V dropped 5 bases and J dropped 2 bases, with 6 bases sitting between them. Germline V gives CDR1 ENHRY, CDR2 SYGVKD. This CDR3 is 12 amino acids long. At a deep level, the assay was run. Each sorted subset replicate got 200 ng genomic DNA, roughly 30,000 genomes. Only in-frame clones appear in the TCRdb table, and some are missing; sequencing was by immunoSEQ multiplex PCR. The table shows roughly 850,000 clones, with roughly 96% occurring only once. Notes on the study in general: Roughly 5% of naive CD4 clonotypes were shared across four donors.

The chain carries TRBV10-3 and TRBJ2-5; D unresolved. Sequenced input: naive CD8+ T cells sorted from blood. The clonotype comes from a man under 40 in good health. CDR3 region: CAISSAQETQYF. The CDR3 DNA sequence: TGTGCCATCAGTTCGGCACAAGAGACCCAGTACTTC.